The T cell receptor (beta chain) under discussion was sequenced for a study of blood T cell repertoires in COVID-19. Whole-study context: Specimens from acute and convalescent COVID-19 originated in the United States, Italy and Spain. T cells, B-cell-depleted T cells, or PBMCs supplied cDNA or gDNA.

After removal of 2 bases from V and 0 bases from J, the junction contained 9 bases not matched to a gene. The germline gives CDR1 SGHTA, CDR2 FQGNSA. The CDR3 sequence is 19 residues long. As handled by the study authors: Nucleated cell number was recorded as an estimate derived from reference gene primer amplification. Method: immunoSEQ multiplex PCR; TCRdb's copy keeps in-frame clones and lacks some. V and J calls and clone size are given by that table; D and trimming were obtained from the DNA. Among 150,000 or so clones listed, approximately 78% were seen once. This clone was counted once. The source is a human donor with acute or convalescent COVID-19. The donor label of this sample is uncertain. The rearrangement uses TRBV7-2 and TRBJ2-2, with TRBD1 matching 10 bases. What was sequenced was peripheral blood. The CDR3 coding sequence is TGTGCCAGCAGCTTATTTGGGACAGGGGTTCTAGCGAACACCGGGGAGCTGTTTTTT. Encoded protein: CASSLFGTGVLANTGELFF.